Below, 19 T cell receptor beta chains from the same sample are listed, as sequenced in a study of post-analysis software for immune sequencing data. Whole-study results and caveats: About 5 TRBV segments occurring more often in patients than controls included TRBV5-6, TRBV5-1 and TRBV20-1.

These TCRs' antigens remain unknown. Unique molecular identifiers had been added to the TCR beta cDNA libraries. One entry per CDR3 protein, called by TCRdb with MiXCR from the PCR reads. The repertoire holds approximately 440,000 distinct CDR3 sequences, with 40% to 55% as singletons. Input material: blood. The receptors originated from a girl between 10 and 17 years old with multiple sclerosis.

This clonotype was observed a handful of times. The chain links TRBV27 to TRBJ2-5, with D maybe TRBD1 (6 bases). The CDR3 contains 14 residues. Germline CDR1 is MNHEY and CDR2 is SMNVEV (reference sequence). Trimming shortened V by 5 bases and J by 6 bases, and 16 bases separated the two germline ends. DNA of the CDR3: TGTGCCAGCAGTGGGGGCGGACGGCAACAGACCCAGTACTTC. Its protein product is CASSGGGRQQTQYF.

This chain uses TRBV5-1 with TRBJ2-7; D is unresolved. V was cut by 4 bases and J by 2 bases, with 13 bases left in between. CDR1 is SGHRS and CDR2 is YFSETQ in the germline V gene. CDR3 length equals 14 residues. CDR3 sequence: CASSPRASTYEQYF. As DNA, the CDR3 is TGCGCCAGCAGCCCCCGGGCCTCAACCTACGAGCAGTACTTC.

The chain is built from TRBV11-2 and TRBJ1-2, with D hard to call. Trimming took 5 bases from V and 4 from J, leaving 11 bases between them. The CDR3 contains 13 residues. Germline V gene sequence: CDR1 SGHAT, CDR2 FQNNGV. As DNA, the CDR3 is TGTGCCAGCAGCCACGGACCCTTCTATGGCTACACCTTC. This encodes CASSHGPFYGYTF.

The chain couples TRBV12-3 or TRBV12-4 to TRBJ1-4, with D uncertain. Trimming left V 3 bases short and J 8 bases short, with 13 bases between. The CDR3 totals 14 residues. The DNA for the CDR3 is TGTGCCAGCAGTTTTGTGGCAGCTGGGGAAAAACTGTTTTTT. Protein product: CASSFVAAGEKLFF.

There are a few counts of this clonotype. V is TRBV20-1 and J is TRBJ2-6; D call uncertain. The CDR3 extends over 18 amino acids. Trimming removed 0 bases at V and 0 bases at J, with 15 bases between. Germline CDR1 is DFQATT and CDR2 is SNEGSKA (reference sequence). CDR3 sequence (DNA): TGCAGTGCTAGAGATCCGGCCAGTCCGATCTCTGGGGCCAACGTCCTGACTTTC. Its protein is CSARDPASPISGANVLTF.

Concerning this clonotype itself: One end of the junction fails to match germline, which may point to a read error. This chain links TRBV12-3 or TRBV12-4 with TRBJ2-1; D not resolved. This CDR3 contains 13 residues. CDR3 DNA sequence: TGTGCCAGCAGTTTTTACAAGTCCTACGAGCAGGACTTC. It codes for CASSFYKSYEQDF.

This clonotype has a handful of counts. The chain employs TRBV5-1 and TRBJ2-5, with TRBD1 matching over 9 bases. Trimming cost V 4 bases and J 5 bases; bases outside gene matches: 6. The germline CDR1 and CDR2 sequences are SGHRS and YFSETQ. The CDR3 sequence is 14 residues long. DNA of the CDR3: TGCGCCAGCAGCCCTACAGGGGGCTACGAGACCCAGTACTTC. Translated, it gives CASSPTGGYETQYF.

The chain carries TRBV4-1 and TRBJ2-7; 8 bases agree with TRBD2. V shed 6 bases and J 1 base; nucleotides not matched to a gene: 14. The CDR3 extends over 17 amino acids. Germline CDR1 reads MGHRA; CDR2 reads YSYEKL. Here the CDR3 DNA reads TGCGCCAGCAGTCAAACCCCCTCTAGCGGGTCTTCCTACGAGCAGTACTTC. Translation: CASSQTPSSGSSYEQYF.

J is TRBJ2-7 and V is TRBV20-1; D remains unclear. The CDR3 covers 13 residues. The V gene lost 6 bases and the J gene lost 2 bases, with 14 bases spanning the gap. CDR1 is DFQATT, CDR2 SNEGSKA, per germline (reference sequence). CDR3 loop: CSALKGPTYEQYF. In DNA form, the CDR3 reads TGCAGTGCGCTAAAAGGACCGACCTACGAGCAGTACTTC.

The chain uses TRBV3-1 and TRBJ2-1, with a possible D match to TRBD2 (5 bases). The CDR3 loop spans 17 amino acids. V gave up 0 bases and J gave up 4 bases, with 16 bases separating them. Germline CDR1 is LGHDT and CDR2 is YNNKEL (reference sequence). The CDR3 nucleotides read TGTGCCAGCAGCCAAGATTTTAGAGGGAGCGTTTACAATGAGCAGTTCTTC. This sequence encodes CASSQDFRGSVYNEQFF.

This clonotype appeared many times. The chain links TRBV6-5 to TRBJ1-5; D uncertain. V lost 5 bases and J 0 bases, leaving 8 bases between the germline ends. This CDR3 comprises 14 residues. The germline gives CDR1 MNHEY, CDR2 SVGAGI. The CDR3 here is CASSPTDSNQPQHF. The CDR3 nucleotides read TGTGCCAGCAGTCCAACAGATAGCAATCAGCCCCAGCATTTT.

V usage is TRBV20-1 and J usage is TRBJ2-7, with D possibly TRBD1 on 6 matching bases. There are 16 residues in the CDR3. CDR1 is DFQATT and CDR2 is SNEGSKA in the germline V gene (reference sequence). V shed 3 bases and J shed 0 bases, with 18 bases lying between them. The CDR3 region is CSARGHRGLNSYEQYF. CDR3 DNA sequence: TGCAGTGCTAGGGGACACCGCGGGTTAAACTCCTACGAGCAGTACTTC.

A single count supports this clonotype. The V gene is TRBV20-1, the J gene TRBJ2-1; 12 bases agree with TRBD2. The V gene end was trimmed by 1 base and the J gene end by 0 bases; junction bases not matched to a gene: 13. CDR1 DFQATT and CDR2 SNEGSKA come from the germline V gene (reference sequence). The CDR3 extends over 20 amino acids. The chain's CDR3 is CSARVLGSSGRGSSYNEQFF. CDR3 coding DNA: TGCAGTGCTAGAGTACTTGGCTCTAGCGGGAGGGGAAGCTCCTACAATGAGCAGTTCTTC.

The gene calls are TRBV5-1 and TRBJ2-1, with TRBD1 identical over 10 bases. The CDR3 consists of 14 residues. From germline, CDR1 is SGHRS and CDR2 YFSETQ. Trimming removed 4 bases from V and 6 bases from J; junction bases left unmatched: 4. CDR3 protein: CASSEGQGINEQFF. In nucleotides, the CDR3 is TGCGCCAGCAGCGAGGGACAGGGGATCAATGAGCAGTTCTTC.

This chain joins TRBV7-6 and TRBJ2-1; D perhaps matches TRBD2 (5 bases). The germline gives CDR1 SGHVS, CDR2 FNYEAQ. Between the trimmed V and J ends, which lost 1 base and 0 bases, there was a span of 19 bases. CDR3 length equals 19 residues. CDR3 sequence (DNA): TGTGCCAGCAGCTTAGGAGGGTCCTTGGGCGCCCGCTCCTACAATGAGCAGTTCTTC. Encoded protein: CASSLGGSLGARSYNEQFF.

The chain combines TRBV9 with TRBJ2-5; no firm D call. Trimming stripped 2 bases from V and 2 bases from J, with 10 bases between. Looked up from germline, CDR1 is SGDLS and CDR2 is YYNGEE. The CDR3 consists of 14 residues. Here the CDR3 reads CASSVHAEQETQYF. DNA of the CDR3: TGTGCCAGCAGCGTTCACGCGGAACAAGAGACCCAGTACTTC.

As to this clonotype: At one of its ends the junction is not consistent with the germline gene, which may arise from a read error. The chain is built from TRBV7-2 and TRBJ2-1, with 7 bases fitting TRBD2. This CDR3 has 16 amino acids. Germline assignment: CDR1 SGHTA and CDR2 FQGNSA. The CDR3 reads CASSLQASGVYNKQFF. As DNA, the CDR3 is TGTGCCAGCAGCTTACAAGCTAGCGGAGTCTACAATAAGCAGTTCTTC.

The V call is TRBV5-1, the J call TRBJ2-5, with D perhaps TRBD1 or TRBD2 (5 bases each). The CDR3 loop spans 14 amino acids. Germline V lookup: CDR1 SGHRS, CDR2 YFSETQ. Between the trimmed V and J ends, which lost 0 bases and 5 bases, there was a span of 11 bases. The CDR3 DNA sequence: TGCGCCAGCAGCTTGGACAGGAGGCGGGAGACCCAGTACTTC. As protein: CASSLDRRRETQYF.

This clonotype was seen only a few times. This sequence joins TRBV6-5 and TRBJ2-5; possible D gene TRBD1, 5 bases. The CDR3 sequence is 15 residues long. Germline loops: CDR1 MNHEY, CDR2 SVGAGI. V was pared by 2 bases and J by 5 bases, with 15 bases between. This CDR3 reads CASSYEQGRVETQYF. The CDR3 bases are TGTGCCAGCAGTTACGAGCAGGGCCGAGTGGAGACCCAGTACTTC.